The sequence of this TCR beta chain was determined in a study of blood T cell repertoires in COVID-19. Across the whole study: Acute-phase and convalescent COVID-19 samples originated in the United States, Italy and Spain. T cells, B-cell-depleted T cells, or PBMCs supplied cDNA or gDNA.

The germline gives CDR1 SGDLS, CDR2 YYNGEE. This CDR3 spans 15 amino acids. V shed 4 bases and J 2 bases; nucleotides not matched to a gene: 5. In the original analysis: Estimation of nucleated cell counts was performed using reference gene primer amplification. Repertoires were generated with immunoSEQ multiplex PCR, while TCRdb's copy carries only in-frame clones and drops some. That table is the source of V, J and clone size, and D and trimming were worked out from the DNA. The sample has about 220,000 clones; about 84% are singletons. This clone was seen only once. The sample comprised peripheral blood. This sequence was found in a human donor in a cohort sampled during active COVID-19. This chain links TRBV9 with TRBJ2-7; TRBD2 aligns across 11 bases. As DNA, the CDR3 is TGTGCCAGCAGCTCGGGACTAGCGGAGCCCTACGAGCAGTACTTC. Its translation is CASSSGLAEPYEQYF.